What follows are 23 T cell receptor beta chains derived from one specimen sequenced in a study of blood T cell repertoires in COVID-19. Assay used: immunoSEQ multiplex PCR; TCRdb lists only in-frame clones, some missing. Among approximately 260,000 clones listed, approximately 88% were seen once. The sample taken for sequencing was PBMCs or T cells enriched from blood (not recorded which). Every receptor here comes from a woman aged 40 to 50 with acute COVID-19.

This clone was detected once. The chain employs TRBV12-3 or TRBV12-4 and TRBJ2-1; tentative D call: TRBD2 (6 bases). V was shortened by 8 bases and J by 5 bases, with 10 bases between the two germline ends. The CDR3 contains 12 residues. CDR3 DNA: TGTGCCAGCGCTTGGGGGGACAATGAGCAGTTCTTC. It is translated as CASAWGDNEQFF.

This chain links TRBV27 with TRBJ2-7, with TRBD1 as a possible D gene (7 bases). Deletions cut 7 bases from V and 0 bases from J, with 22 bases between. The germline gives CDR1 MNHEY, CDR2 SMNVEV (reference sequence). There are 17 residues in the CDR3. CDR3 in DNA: TGTGCCAGCATCGTCTCGCGGGACAGCAAGAGCTCCTACGAGCAGTACGTC. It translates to CASIVSRDSKSSYEQYV.

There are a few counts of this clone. The CDR3 DNA reads as TGTGCCAGCAGCCCGACTGCCTACAATGAGCAGTTCTTC. This translates into CASSPTAYNEQFF. The V and J genes are TRBV7-8 and TRBJ2-1; D is uncertain. Germline lookup yields CDR1 SGHVS and CDR2 FQNEAQ. The CDR3 sequence is 13 residues long. V dropped 5 bases and J dropped 2 bases, with 7 bases sitting between them.

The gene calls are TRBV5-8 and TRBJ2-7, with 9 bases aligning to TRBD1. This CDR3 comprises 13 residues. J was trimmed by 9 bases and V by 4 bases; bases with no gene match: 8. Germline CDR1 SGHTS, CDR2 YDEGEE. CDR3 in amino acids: CASSQQGASPQYV. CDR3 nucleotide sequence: TGTGCCAGCAGCCAACAGGGGGCAAGCCCGCAGTACGTC.

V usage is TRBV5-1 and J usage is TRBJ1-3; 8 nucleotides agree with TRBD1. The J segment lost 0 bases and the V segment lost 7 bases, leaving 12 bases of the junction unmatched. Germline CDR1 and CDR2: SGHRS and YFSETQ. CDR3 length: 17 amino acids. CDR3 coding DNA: TGCGCCAGCTCTCTCGCAACAGGGGGAGGCTCTGGAAACACCATATATTTT. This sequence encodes CASSLATGGGSGNTIYF.

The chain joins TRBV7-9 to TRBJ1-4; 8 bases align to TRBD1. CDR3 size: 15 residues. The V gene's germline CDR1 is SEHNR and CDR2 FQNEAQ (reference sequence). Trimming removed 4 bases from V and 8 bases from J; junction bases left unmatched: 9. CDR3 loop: CASSSGQGKGEKLFF. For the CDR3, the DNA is TGTGCCAGCAGCTCTGGACAGGGCAAGGGCGAAAAACTGTTTTTT.

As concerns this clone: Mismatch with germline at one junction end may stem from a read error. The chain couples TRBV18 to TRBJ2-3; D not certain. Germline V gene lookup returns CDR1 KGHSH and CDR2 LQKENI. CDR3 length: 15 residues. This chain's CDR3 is CASTPSGLLADTQYF. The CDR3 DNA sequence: TGTGCCAGCACACCTTCCGGGTTGCTCGCAGATACGCAGTATTTT.

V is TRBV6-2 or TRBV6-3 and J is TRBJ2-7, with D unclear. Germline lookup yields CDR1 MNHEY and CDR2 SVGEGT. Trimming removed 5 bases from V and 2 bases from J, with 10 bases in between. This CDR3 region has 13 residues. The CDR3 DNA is TGTGCCAGCAGTCGCCCCGGTGCCTACGAGCAGTACGTC. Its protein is CASSRPGAYEQYV.

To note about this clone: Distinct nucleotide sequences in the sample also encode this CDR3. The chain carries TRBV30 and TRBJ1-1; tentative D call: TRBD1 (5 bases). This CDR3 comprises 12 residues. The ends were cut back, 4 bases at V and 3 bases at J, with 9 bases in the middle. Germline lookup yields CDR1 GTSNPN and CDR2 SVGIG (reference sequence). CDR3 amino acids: CAWTGLYTEAFF. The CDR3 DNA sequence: TGTGCCTGGACAGGGTTGTACACTGAAGCTTTCTTT.

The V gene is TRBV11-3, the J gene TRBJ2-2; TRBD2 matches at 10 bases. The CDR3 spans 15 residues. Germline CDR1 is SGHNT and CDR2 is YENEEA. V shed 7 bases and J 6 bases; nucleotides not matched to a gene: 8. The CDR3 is CASKELAGESGELFF. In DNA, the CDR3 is TGTGCCAGCAAAGAGCTAGCGGGAGAGTCCGGGGAGCTGTTTTTT.

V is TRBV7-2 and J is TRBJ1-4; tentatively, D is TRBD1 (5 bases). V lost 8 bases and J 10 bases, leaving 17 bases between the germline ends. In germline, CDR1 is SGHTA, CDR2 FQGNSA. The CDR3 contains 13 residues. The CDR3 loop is CASSIPGGLKLFF. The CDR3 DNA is TGTGCCAGCTCCATCCCGGGGGGATTAAAACTGTTTTTT.

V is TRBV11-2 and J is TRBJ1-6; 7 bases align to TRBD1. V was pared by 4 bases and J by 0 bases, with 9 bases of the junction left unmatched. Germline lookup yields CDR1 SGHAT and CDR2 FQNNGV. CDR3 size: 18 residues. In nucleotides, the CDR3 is TGTGCCAGCAGCTCGCACCGGGACAGCCGCTCCTATAATTCACCCCTCCACTTT. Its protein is CASSSHRDSRSYNSPLHF.

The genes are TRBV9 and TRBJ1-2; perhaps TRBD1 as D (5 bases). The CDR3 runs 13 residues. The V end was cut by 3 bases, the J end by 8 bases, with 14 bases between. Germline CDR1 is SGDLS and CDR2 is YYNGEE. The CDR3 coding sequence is TGTGCCAGCAGCGCCCTAAGGGGTGGCGGCTACACCTTC. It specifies CASSALRGGGYTF.

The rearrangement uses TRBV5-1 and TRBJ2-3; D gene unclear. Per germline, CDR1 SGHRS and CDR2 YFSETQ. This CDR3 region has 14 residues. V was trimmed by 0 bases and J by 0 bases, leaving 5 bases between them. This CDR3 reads CASSLAQSTDTQYF. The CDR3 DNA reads TGCGCCAGCAGCTTGGCCCAGAGCACAGATACGCAGTATTTT.

The CDR3 coding sequence is TGTGCCAGCAGCGCACAGGAGACCACTGAAGCTTTCTTT. This encodes CASSAQETTEAFF. The V call is TRBV7-9, the J call TRBJ1-1, with D perhaps matching TRBD1 (5 bases). In germline, CDR1 is SEHNR, CDR2 FQNEAQ (reference sequence). This CDR3 contains 13 residues. V gave up 5 bases and J gave up 4 bases, with 11 bases separating them. Together with reference TRBV7-9 and TRBJ1-1, the CDR3 gives the full variable domain: DTGVSQNPRHKITKRGQNVTFRCDPISEHNRLYWYRQTLGQGPEFLTYFQNEAQLEKSRLLSDRFSAERPKGSFSTLEIQRTEQGDSAMYLCASSAQETTEAFFGQGTRLTVV.

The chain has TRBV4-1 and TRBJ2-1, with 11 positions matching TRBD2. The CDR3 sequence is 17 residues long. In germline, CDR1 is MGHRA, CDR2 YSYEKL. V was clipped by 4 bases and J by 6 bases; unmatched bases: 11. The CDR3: CASSRGGLAEIGNEQFF. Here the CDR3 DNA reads TGCGCCAGCAGCCGGGGGGGACTAGCGGAAATCGGCAATGAGCAGTTCTTC.

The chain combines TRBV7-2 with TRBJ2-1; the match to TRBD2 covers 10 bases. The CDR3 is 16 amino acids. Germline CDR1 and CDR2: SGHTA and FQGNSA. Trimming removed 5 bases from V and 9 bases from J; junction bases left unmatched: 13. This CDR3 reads CASSLQGLAGDIEQFF. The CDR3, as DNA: TGTGCCAGCAGCCTACAGGGCCTAGCGGGGGACATTGAGCAGTTCTTC.

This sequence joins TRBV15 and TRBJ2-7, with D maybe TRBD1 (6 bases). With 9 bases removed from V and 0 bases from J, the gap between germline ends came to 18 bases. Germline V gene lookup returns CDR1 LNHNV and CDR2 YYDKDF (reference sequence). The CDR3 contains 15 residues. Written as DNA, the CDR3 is TGTGCCACAAGCCCATTAAGGGGGAGCTCCTACGAGCAGTACTTC. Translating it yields CATSPLRGSSYEQYF.

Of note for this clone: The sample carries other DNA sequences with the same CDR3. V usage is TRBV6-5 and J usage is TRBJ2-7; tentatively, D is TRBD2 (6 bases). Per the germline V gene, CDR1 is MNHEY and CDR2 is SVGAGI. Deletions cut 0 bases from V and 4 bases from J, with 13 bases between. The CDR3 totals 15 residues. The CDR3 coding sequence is TGTGCCAGCAGTTACTCGCTAGCCGGAGGGTACGAGCAGTACTTC. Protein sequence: CASSYSLAGGYEQYF.

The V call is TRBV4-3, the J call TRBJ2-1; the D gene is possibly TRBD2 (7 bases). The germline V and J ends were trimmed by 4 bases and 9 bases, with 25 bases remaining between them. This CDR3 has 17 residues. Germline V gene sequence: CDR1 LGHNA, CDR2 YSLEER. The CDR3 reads CASSPTQGSGISVEQFF. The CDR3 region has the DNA TGCGCCAGCAGCCCGACCCAGGGGAGCGGGATTTCCGTTGAGCAGTTCTTC.

As DNA, the CDR3 is TGTGCCAGCAGTTACAACAGTGGAAATGAAAAACTGTTTTTT. Amino acids: CASSYNSGNEKLFF. This rearrangement joins TRBV6-5 to TRBJ1-4; D remains ambiguous. This CDR3 is 14 amino acids long. Per the germline V gene, CDR1 is MNHEY and CDR2 is SVGAGI. V was pared by 2 bases and J by 5 bases, with 9 bases between.

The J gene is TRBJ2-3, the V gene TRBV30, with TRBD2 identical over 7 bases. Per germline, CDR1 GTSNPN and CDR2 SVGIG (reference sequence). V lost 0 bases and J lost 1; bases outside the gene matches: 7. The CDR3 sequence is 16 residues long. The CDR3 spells CAWSVLGSGRTDTQYF. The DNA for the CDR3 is TGTGCCTGGAGTGTACTGGGTAGCGGGCGCACAGATACGCAGTATTTT.

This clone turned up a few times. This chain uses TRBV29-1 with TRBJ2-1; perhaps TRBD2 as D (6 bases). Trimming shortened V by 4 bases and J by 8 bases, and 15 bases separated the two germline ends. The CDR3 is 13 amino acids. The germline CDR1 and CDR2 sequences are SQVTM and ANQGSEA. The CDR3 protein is CSVGRGNRDEQFF. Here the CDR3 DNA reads TGCAGCGTTGGGAGGGGAAACCGTGATGAGCAGTTCTTC.